This TCR beta chain was sequenced for a study of T-cell reconstitution after alpha-beta-depleted transplantation in children. Notes on the study in general: T-cell numbers and diversity one year post-transplant derived largely from freshly generated T cells. The origin of alpha-beta T cells about two months after transplant was reportedly several hundred expanded graft clones. From surviving recipient T cells and thymic progenitors came the high day-60 TCRbeta diversity observed in some patients.

This clonotype was picked up many times. Its antigen is undetermined. The ends were cut back, 3 bases at V and 2 bases at J, with 5 bases in the middle. Per germline, CDR1 SGHRS and CDR2 YFSETQ. There are 12 residues in the CDR3. During its preparation, the TCRbeta library received unique molecular identifiers. TCRdb redid the calling of the PCR reads with MiXCR, one entry per CDR3 protein. Altogether fewer than 400,000 distinct CDR3 sequences are present, 23% being singletons, with the ten largest covering approximately 9.9%. The receptor's source is a male patient younger than 18 who had a stem cell transplant for acute lymphoblastic leukemia, so the T cells may come from the graft donor. Material: PBMCs, mostly from graft donor cells, obtained 180 days after TCRalphabeta/CD19-depleted stem cell transplant. This chain uses TRBV5-1 with TRBJ2-5, with unresolved D. For the CDR3, the DNA is TGCGCCAGCAGCTGGAAACAAGAGACCCAGTACTTC. This codes for CASSWKQETQYF.